A single sample gave rise to the 2 T cell receptor beta chains below, sequenced in a study of neurological immune-mediated disorders. One entry per CDR3 protein, called by TCRdb with MiXCR from the 5' RACE reads. The sample consists of approximately 30,000 distinct CDR3 sequences, around 5.9% of them appearing once. Input material: CD4+ T cells from blood. The source is a woman aged 50 to 60 in good health.

This clonotype was seen many times. The chain carries TRBV7-2 and TRBJ2-1; maybe TRBD2 (5 bases). Per germline, CDR1 SGHTA and CDR2 FQGNSA. The CDR3 totals 15 residues. Trimming pared 1 base from V and 1 base from J, leaving 8 bases between. The CDR3 reads CASSLGRTSYNEQFF. The DNA of the CDR3 is TGTGCCAGCAGCTTAGGTCGGACTTCCTACAATGAGCAGTTCTTC.

This clonotype was counted many times. The gene calls are TRBV7-9 and TRBJ1-2; D is ambiguous. Germline V lookup: CDR1 SEHNR, CDR2 FQNEAQ (reference sequence). The CDR3 length is 12 residues. Trimming stripped 0 bases from V and 8 bases from J, with 7 bases between. The CDR3 loop is CASSLAGYGYTF. CDR3 DNA: TGTGCCAGCAGCTTAGCAGGGTACGGCTACACCTTC. The full variable domain, with the rest looked up from reference TRBV7-9 and TRBJ1-2, is DTGVSQNPRHKITKRGQNVTFRCDPISEHNRLYWYRQTLGQGPEFLTYFQNEAQLEKSRLLSDRFSAERPKGSFSTLEIQRTEQGDSAMYLCASSLAGYGYTFGSGTRLTVV.